This TCR beta chain is from a study of response to subunit inactivated influenza vaccine. Study results and caveats: The study's authors posited that every seasonal influenza vaccination enlists few new T cells.

From germline, CDR1 is SQVTM and CDR2 ANQGSEA. V lost 6 bases, J lost 14 bases, and 16 bases lay in between. This CDR3 region has 11 residues. This clonotype was seen more than once but under ten times. The target antigen is unknown. TCRdb passed the RT-PCR reads through MiXCR, listing each CDR3 protein once. The sample holds approximately 530,000 distinct CDR3 sequences, 7.5% to 8.5% seen once. The sample consisted of PBMCs from blood, taken less than 30 months after vaccination. The rearrangement links TRBV29-1 to TRBJ1-4; D might be TRBD1 (6 bases). The source is a man between 45 and 75 years old who received an inactivated influenza vaccine. DNA for the CDR3: TGCAGCGTCGGGGTGCAGGGGAGGCTGTTTTTT. Its translation: CSVGVQGRLFF.